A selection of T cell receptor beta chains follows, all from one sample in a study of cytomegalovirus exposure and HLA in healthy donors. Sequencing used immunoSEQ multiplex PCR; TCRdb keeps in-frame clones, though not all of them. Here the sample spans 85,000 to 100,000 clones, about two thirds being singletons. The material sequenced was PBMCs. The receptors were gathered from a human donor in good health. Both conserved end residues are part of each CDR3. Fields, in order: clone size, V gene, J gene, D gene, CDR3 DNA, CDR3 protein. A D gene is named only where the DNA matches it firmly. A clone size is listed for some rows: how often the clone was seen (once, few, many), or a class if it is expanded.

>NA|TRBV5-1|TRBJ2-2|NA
TGCACCAGCAGTACCGGACAGATATCGAACACCGGGGAGCTGTTTTTT
CTSSTGQISNTGELFF
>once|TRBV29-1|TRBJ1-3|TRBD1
TGCAGCGCCCGAATGGTGGACAGGGGATCTGGAAACACCATATATTTT
CSARMVDRGSGNTIYF
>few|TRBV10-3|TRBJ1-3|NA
TGTGCCATCTCCTCCGTCTCTGGAAACACCATATATTTT
CAISSVSGNTIYF
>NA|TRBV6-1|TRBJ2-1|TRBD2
TGTGCCAGCAGTACTAGCGTGAGCTCCTACAATGAGCAGTTCTTC
CASSTSVSSYNEQFF
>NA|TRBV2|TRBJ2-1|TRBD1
TGTGCCAGCACCCTAACAGGGGGTTCCTACAATGAGCAGTTCTTC
CASTLTGGSYNEQFF
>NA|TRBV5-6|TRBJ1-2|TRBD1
TGTGCCAGCAGCTTTTGGATGGGAAGGGACAGGAACTATGGCTACACCTTC
CASSFWMGRDRNYGYTF
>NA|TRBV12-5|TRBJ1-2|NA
TGTGCTAGTGGTCAGACAGCCGACTATGGCTACACCTTC
CASGQTADYGYTF
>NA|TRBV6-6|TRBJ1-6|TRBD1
TGTGCCAGCAATGACCCCGGGACAGGGGATTCACCCCTCCACTTT
CASNDPGTGDSPLHF
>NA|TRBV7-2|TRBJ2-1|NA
TGTGCCAGCAGCCCCTCCGAGCGGAGCTGGGGTGAGCAGTTCTTC
CASSPSERSWGEQFF
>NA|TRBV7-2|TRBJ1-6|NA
TGTGCCAGCACCCGGGGAGGCAATAATTCACCCCTCCACTTT
CASTRGGNNSPLHF
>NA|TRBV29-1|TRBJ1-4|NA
TGCAGCGTTGCGAAAATCGGGGGAGAAAAACTGTTTTTT
CSVAKIGGEKLFF
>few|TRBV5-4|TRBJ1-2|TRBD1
TGTGCCAGCAGCTTGGGGACAGGGGGCGCGTATGGCTACACCTTC
CASSLGTGGAYGYTF
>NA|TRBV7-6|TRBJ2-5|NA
TGTGCCAGCAGCTTAGAACTAGTGGAGACCCAGTACTTC
CASSLELVETQYF
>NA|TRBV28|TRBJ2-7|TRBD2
TGTGCCAGCACCTCATGGGGAGGGCAAGGGGAGCAGTACTTC
CASTSWGGQGEQYF
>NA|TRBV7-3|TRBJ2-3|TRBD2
TGTGCCAGCAGCCCGAGTGGGACTAGATCAAATACGCAGTATTTT
CASSPSGTRSNTQYF
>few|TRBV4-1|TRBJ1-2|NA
TGCGCCAGCAGCCAAGTTTATGCTAACTATGGCTACACCTTC
CASSQVYANYGYTF
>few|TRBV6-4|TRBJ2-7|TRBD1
TGTGCCAGCAGTGCGGACAGGGTTGGGGAGCAGTACTTC
CASSADRVGEQYF
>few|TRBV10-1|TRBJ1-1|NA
TGCGCCAGCAGTGAGCCTAGTCCCCCCGGGACGGGGGACTCTGAAGCTTTCTTT
CASSEPSPPGTGDSEAFF
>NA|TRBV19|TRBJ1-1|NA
TGTGCCAGTAGTGGTGGGTCTGCGGGGGGGAAAGCTTTCTTT
CASSGGSAGGKAFF
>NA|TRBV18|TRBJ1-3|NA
TGTGCCAGCTCCCCAGAGGCCTCTGGAAACACCATATATTTT
CASSPEASGNTIYF
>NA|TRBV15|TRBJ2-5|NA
TGTGCCACCAGCTCGAGGAGGGGTCAGCAAGAGACCCAGTACTTC
CATSSRRGQQETQYF
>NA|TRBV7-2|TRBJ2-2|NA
TGTGCCAGCAGCACACGGGACACCGGGGAGCTGTTTTTT
CASSTRDTGELFF
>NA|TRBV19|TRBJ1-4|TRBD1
TGTGCCAGTAGTGGTCGACAGGGGGCGGCGGAACTGTTTTTT
CASSGRQGAAELFF
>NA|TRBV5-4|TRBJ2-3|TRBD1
TGTGCCAGCAGCTCGTACCGGACAGGTAGCACAGATACGCAGTATTTT
CASSSYRTGSTDTQYF
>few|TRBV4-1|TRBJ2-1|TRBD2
TGCGCCAGCAGCTCATTGCGGGGGGCTCGAACCTACAATGAGCAGTTCTTC
CASSSLRGARTYNEQFF
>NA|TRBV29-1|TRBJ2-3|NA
TGCAGCGGGGGAGGTGCAGGGGGATCAGATACGCAGTATTTT
CSGGGAGGSDTQYF
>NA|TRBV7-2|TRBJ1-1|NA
TGTGCCAGCTTCGGAGGGTACACTGAAGCTTTCTTT
CASFGGYTEAFF
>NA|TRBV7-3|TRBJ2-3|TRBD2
TGTGCCAGCAGCTTATGGGCTGGGGCTAGCGGGGGGGCAGGTGATACGCAGTATTTT
CASSLWAGASGGAGDTQYF
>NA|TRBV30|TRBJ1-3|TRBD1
TGTGCCTGGACCCCCTTCGACAGGGTCGCGGGAAACACCATATATTTT
CAWTPFDRVAGNTIYF
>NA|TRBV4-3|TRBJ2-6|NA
TGCGCCAGCAGCCAAGATTTCAGTGGCAGGCTTTTCTCTGGGGCCAACGTCCTGACTTTC
CASSQDFSGRLFSGANVLTF
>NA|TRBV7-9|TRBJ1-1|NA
TGTGCCAGCAGCCTCTCGGGGGTCGGCACTGAAGCTTTCTTT
CASSLSGVGTEAFF
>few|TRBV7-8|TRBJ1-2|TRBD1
TGTGCCAGCAGCTTAACTTATGGGACAGGGAGGTATAACTATGGCTACACCTTC
CASSLTYGTGRYNYGYTF
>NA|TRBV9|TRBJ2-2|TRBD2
TGTGCCAGCAGCGTAGCTGTACTAGCGGGGGGGGTGAACACCGGGGAGCTGTTTTTT
CASSVAVLAGGVNTGELFF
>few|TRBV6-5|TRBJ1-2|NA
TGTGCCAGCAGCCCACATCGGGAGGGAGGCTACACCTTC
CASSPHREGGYTF
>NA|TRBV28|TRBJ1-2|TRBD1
TGTGCCAGCAGACCCCCGGGACAGTTAGGGATTAACTATGGCTACACCTTC
CASRPPGQLGINYGYTF
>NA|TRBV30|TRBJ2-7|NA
TGTGCCTGGAAAAGGGGTTTTGACGAGCAGTACTTC
CAWKRGFDEQYF